This TCR beta chain was profiled in a study of blood T cell repertoires in COVID-19. Overall study context: PBMCs, B-cell-depleted T cells, or T cells were the source of the cDNA or gDNA that made up the material.

As processed by the authors: By means of reference gene primer amplification, nucleated cell counts were estimated. The protocol was immunoSEQ multiplex PCR, while the TCRdb copy is restricted to in-frame clones and leaves out a portion. V, J and clone size were drawn from that table, and D and trimming were deduced from the DNA. Of some 350,000 clones listed, around 92% are singletons. CDR3 size: 18 residues. The V segment lost 3 bases and the J segment 2 bases; nucleotides outside the gene matches: 13. Germline loops: CDR1 KGHSH, CDR2 LQKENI. The material sequenced was peripheral blood. The clonotype was recovered from a woman aged 25 to 39 with COVID-19, enrolled during active disease. This chain joins TRBV18 and TRBJ1-2, with 9 nucleotides matching TRBD1. The CDR3 protein is CASSPSILTGTGNYGYTF. CDR3 nucleotides: TGTGCCAGCTCACCCAGCATTTTAACAGGGACAGGGAACTATGGCTACACCTTC.